These 17 T cell receptor beta chains share one sample of origin, sequenced in a study of T cells in Graves' hyperthyroidism and ophthalmopathy. There were TCR beta CDR3 regions amplified from RNA transcripts. The study used the HTBI primer set for a first-round RT-PCR of the TCR CDR3. Using its own MiXCR run on the multiplex PCR reads, TCRdb lists one record per CDR3 protein. The sample shows nearly 110,000 distinct CDR3 sequences, 16% of them seen only once. The sequenced sample was blood. These receptors all come from a woman in her 50s with Graves' hyperthyroidism.

A note on this clonotype: This may arise from a read error, as a much more abundant clone is one base away. This sequence joins TRBV27 and TRBJ2-2; D not certain. CDR3 size: 14 residues. CDR1 and CDR2 (germline): MNHEY, SMNVEV (reference sequence). Deletions cut 0 bases from V and 1 base from J, with 3 bases between. As DNA, the CDR3 is TGTGCCAGCAGTTTATCGGGGAACACCGGGGAGCTGTTTTTT. As protein: CASSLSGNTGELFF.

This clonotype has just a few counts. The chain couples TRBV5-1 to TRBJ2-2; D not certain. The length of the CDR3 is 14 residues. V was trimmed by 4 bases and J by 1 base, leaving 8 bases between them. Germline assignment: CDR1 SGHRS and CDR2 YFSETQ. The DNA of the CDR3 is TGCGCCAGCAGCCAGTGGGAGAACACCGGGGAGCTGTTTTTT. Its translation is CASSQWENTGELFF. The variable domain in full, with the rest retrieved from reference TRBV5-1 and TRBJ2-2, is KAGVTQTPRYLIKTRGQQVTLSCSPISGHRSVSWYQQTPGQGLQFLFEYFSETQRNKGNFPGRFSGRQFSNSRSEMNVSTLELGDSALYLCASSQWENTGELFFGEGSRLTVL.

The chain joins TRBV4-1 to TRBJ2-2, with TRBD1 identical over 7 bases. V shed 1 base and J 5 bases; nucleotides not matched to a gene: 4. The CDR3 extends over 15 amino acids. Looked up from germline, CDR1 is MGHRA and CDR2 is YSYEKL. The DNA for the CDR3 is TGCGCCAGCAGCCAAGTAACAGGGGCGACCGGGGAGCTGTTTTTT. Its translation is CASSQVTGATGELFF.

The table lists this clonotype with a few counts. This chain joins TRBV6-6 and TRBJ2-1, with 9 bases lining up with TRBD1. The CDR3 loop spans 15 amino acids. Germline CDR1 reads MNHNY; CDR2 reads SVGAGI (reference sequence). Losses at the gene ends were 2 bases for V and 7 bases for J; bases not matched to a gene: 6. The CDR3 here is CASSYDRGVTNEQFF. The CDR3 nucleotides are TGTGCCAGCAGTTACGACAGGGGGGTCACGAATGAGCAGTTCTTC.

The chain is built from TRBV7-2 and TRBJ2-7; 7 bases line up with TRBD1. J lost 0 bases, V lost 0 bases, and 2 bases had no gene match. Germline CDR1 is SGHTA and CDR2 is FQGNSA. CDR3 length: 15 amino acids. The CDR3 region has the DNA TGTGCCAGCAGCTTAGCAACAGGGGACTCCTACGAGCAGTACTTC. This translates into CASSLATGDSYEQYF.

There are many counts of this clonotype. The rearrangement joins TRBV20-1 to TRBJ1-2, with D tentatively TRBD1 (6 bases). The V end lost 0 bases, the J end lost 4 bases, and 15 bases lay between the germline ends. Germline V CDR1 and CDR2: DFQATT, SNEGSKA (reference sequence). This CDR3 comprises 15 residues. For the CDR3, the DNA is TGCAGTGCTAGAGATCAGGCAGGGGAGGGCTATGGCTACACCTTC. The encoded protein is CSARDQAGEGYGYTF.

This clonotype was detected many times. V and J are TRBV6-1 and TRBJ2-5; 8 positions match TRBD2. V lost 7 bases to trimming and J lost 7 bases; unmatched junction nucleotides: 5. The germline V gene encodes CDR1 MNHNS and CDR2 SASEGT. The CDR3 is 12 amino acids. CDR3: CASTGGGGTQYF. DNA for the CDR3: TGTGCCAGCACCGGGGGGGGAGGGACCCAGTACTTC.

This clonotype was counted ten times or more. V is TRBV19 and J is TRBJ2-1; D possibly uses TRBD1 or TRBD2 (5 bases each). The V end lost 3 bases, the J end lost 4 bases, and 7 bases lay between the germline ends. Germline CDR1 is LNHDA and CDR2 is SQIVND (reference sequence). The CDR3 has 13 residues. DNA for the CDR3: TGTGCCAGTAGTATGGGGGAATACAATGAGCAGTTCTTC. It yields the protein CASSMGEYNEQFF. The whole variable domain, remainder taken from reference TRBV19 and TRBJ2-1, is DGGITQSPKYLFRKEGQNVTLSCEQNLNHDAMYWYRQDPGQGLRLIYYSQIVNDFQKGDIAEGYSVSREKKESFPLTVTSAQKNPTAFYLCASSMGEYNEQFFGPGTRLTVL.

This clonotype has a count of ten or more. This chain links TRBV6-1 with TRBJ2-5; D uncertain. CDR3 length: 13 residues. The ends were cut back, 8 bases at V and 0 bases at J, with 10 bases in the middle. Germline V gene sequence: CDR1 MNHNS, CDR2 SASEGT. Here the CDR3 reads CASGPSYQETQYF. In DNA form, the CDR3 reads TGTGCCAGCGGGCCATCGTACCAAGAGACCCAGTACTTC.

The sample holds many counts of this clonotype. The chain uses TRBV4-1 and TRBJ1-2; D uncertain. V gave up 1 base and J gave up 4 bases, with 19 bases separating them. This CDR3 comprises 17 residues. CDR1 is MGHRA and CDR2 is YSYEKL in the germline V gene. CDR3 loop: CASSQVAWREGGYGYTF. In DNA, the CDR3 is TGCGCCAGCAGCCAAGTGGCTTGGCGGGAAGGCGGCTATGGCTACACCTTC.

Ten or more counts support this clonotype. The rearrangement uses TRBV19 and TRBJ1-1, with TRBD1 matching 9 bases. The CDR3 length is 14 residues. V lost 7 bases and J lost 4; bases outside the gene matches: 7. Germline CDR1 LNHDA, CDR2 SQIVND (reference sequence). The CDR3 spells CASTLGQGTTEAFF. CDR3 DNA: TGTGCCAGTACCCTTGGACAGGGGACCACTGAAGCTTTCTTT.

In this sample, this clonotype turned up a few times. V gene TRBV4-1 combines with J gene TRBJ1-4, with a tentative D call TRBD1 (5 bases). The germline CDR1 and CDR2 sequences are MGHRA and YSYEKL. The CDR3 has 16 residues. V gave up 3 bases and J gave up 7 bases, with 18 bases separating them. The CDR3 DNA reads TGCGCCAGCAGCCACCAGTCGGGTCAGGGAAGTGAAAAACTGTTTTTT. Translation: CASSHQSGQGSEKLFF.

This chain connects TRBV2 to TRBJ2-1; TRBD2 aligns across 8 bases. Germline-derived CDR1 and CDR2 are SNHLY and FYNNEI. This CDR3 has 13 residues. V shed 7 bases, J shed 7 bases, and the junction held 6 bases outside the gene matches. In DNA, the CDR3 is TGTGCCAGCATAGCGGGACCGGGAAATGAGCAGTTCTTC. This codes for CASIAGPGNEQFF.

The V call is TRBV2, the J call TRBJ2-1; TRBD2 agrees at 11 bases. In germline, CDR1 is SNHLY, CDR2 FYNNEI. The junction had 4 bases not matched to a gene; V was cut back by 8 bases and J by 7 bases. The CDR3 is 13 residues long. The CDR3 nucleotides are TGTGCCAGCGTACTAGCGGGAGTAAATGAGCAGTTCTTC. It specifies CASVLAGVNEQFF. Complete variable domain (other parts from reference TRBV2 and TRBJ2-1): EPEVTQTPSHQVTQMGQEVILRCVPISNHLYFYWYRQILGQKVEFLVSFYNNEISEKSEIFDDQFSVERPDGSNFTLKIRSTKLEDSAMYFCASVLAGVNEQFFGPGTRLTVL.

This clonotype has a count of ten or more. The chain has TRBV7-3 and TRBJ2-2, with 7 nucleotides matching TRBD1. Germline V lookup: CDR1 SGHTA, CDR2 FQGTGA. The CDR3 spans 14 residues. Trimming at V came to 6 bases and at J to 5 bases, leaving 6 bases not matched to a gene. This CDR3 reads CASSHDRVTGELFF. In DNA, the CDR3 is TGTGCCAGCAGTCACGACAGGGTAACCGGGGAGCTGTTTTTT. The variable domain in full, with the rest retrieved from reference TRBV7-3 and TRBJ2-2, is GAGVSQTPSNKVTEKGKYVELRCDPISGHTALYWYRQSLGQGPEFLIYFQGTGAADDSGLPNDRFFAVRPEGSVSTLKIQRTERGDSAVYLCASSHDRVTGELFFGEGSRLTVL.

This clonotype showed up many times. This chain joins TRBV13 and TRBJ2-4; D perhaps matches TRBD2 (5 bases). Germline CDR1 reads PRHDT; CDR2 reads FYEKMQ (reference sequence). V was cut by 1 base and J by 2 bases, with 9 bases left in between. CDR3 length: 15 residues. CDR3 nucleotides: TGTGCCAGCAGCTTAGAGTCGGGAACCAAAAACATTCAGTACTTC. It encodes CASSLESGTKNIQYF.

The V and J genes are TRBV3-1 and TRBJ1-2; unclear D gene. Germline lookup yields CDR1 LGHDT and CDR2 YNNKEL (reference sequence). The CDR3 has 11 residues. V was trimmed by 8 bases and J by 7 bases, leaving 11 bases between them. In DNA form, the CDR3 reads TGTGCCAGCTGGGGTTCTGGTGGCTACACCTTC. Protein: CASWGSGGYTF.